The 21 T cell receptor beta chains below come from one sample, sequenced in a study of a mutant IDH1 vaccine in newly diagnosed glioma. These receptors' targets are unknown. Time point here: week 23, last vaccination. Every vaccination contained 300 ug of the mutant IDH1 20-mer peptide and was paired with topical imiquimod. Some clones are missing from TCRdb's copy, which holds only in-frame ones; the method was immunoSEQ multiplex PCR. The table has approximately 82,000 clones, over 75% seen once; the top ten hold approximately 2.1%. Sequences were derived from PBMCs, sampled from a glioma patient whose treatment included an IDH1 peptide vaccine. All receptors come from a young man with glioma. Some clones in this sample may be carry-over from other donors' samples.

This clone was counted between two and nine times. This same CDR3 is encoded by further DNA sequences in the sample. The rearrangement joins TRBV5-6 to TRBJ2-3; possibly TRBD2 for D (5 bases). Germline values: CDR1 SGHDT, CDR2 YYEEEE. The CDR3 has 15 amino acids. V was cut by 0 bases and J by 0 bases, with 8 bases left in between. As DNA, the CDR3 is TGTGCCAGCAGCTTGGTCGGAGGTAGCACAGATACGCAGTATTTT. Amino acid sequence: CASSLVGGSTDTQYF.

This clone was seen just once. This chain uses TRBV9 with TRBJ2-7; 9 positions match TRBD1. This CDR3 has 14 residues. Per the germline V gene, CDR1 is SGDLS and CDR2 is YYNGEE. With V trimmed by 7 bases and J by 3 bases, 8 bases remained unmatched. CDR3 sequence: CASCPSDRGYEQYF. In DNA form, the CDR3 reads TGTGCCAGCTGCCCCTCGGACAGGGGCTACGAGCAGTACTTC.

V is TRBV7-9 and J is TRBJ2-7, with a tentative D call TRBD2 (6 bases). V was shortened by 3 bases and J by 0 bases, with 21 bases between the two germline ends. Looked up from germline, CDR1 is SEHNR and CDR2 is FQNEAQ (reference sequence). The CDR3 spans 18 residues. CDR3 region: CASSLNPTAGPYSYEQYF. CDR3 nucleotides: TGTGCCAGCAGCTTGAATCCTACGGCGGGACCTTACTCCTACGAGCAGTACTTC. Using reference TRBV7-9 and TRBJ2-7 for the parts outside the CDR3, the full variable domain is DTGVSQNPRHKITKRGQNVTFRCDPISEHNRLYWYRQTLGQGPEFLTYFQNEAQLEKSRLLSDRFSAERPKGSFSTLEIQRTEQGDSAMYLCASSLNPTAGPYSYEQYFGPGTRLTVT.

The chain carries TRBV9 and TRBJ1-1; 7 bases match TRBD1. The CDR3 spans 14 residues. Per the germline V gene, CDR1 is SGDLS and CDR2 is YYNGEE. V was pared by 3 bases and J by 1 base, with 3 bases of the junction left unmatched. The CDR3 region has the DNA TGTGCCAGCAGCGACCGGGACAGGAACACTGAAGCTTTCTTT. This translates into CASSDRDRNTEAFF.

This clone is a singleton in its sample. The chain joins TRBV7-9 to TRBJ1-3, with a weak D call TRBD1 (5 bases). The ends were cut back, 1 base at V and 6 bases at J, with 22 bases in the middle. The CDR3 has 18 residues. Germline CDR1 is SEHNR and CDR2 is FQNEAQ (reference sequence). This CDR3 reads CASSLGPGRGDSVNTIYF. The CDR3 DNA sequence: TGTGCCAGCAGCTTAGGACCGGGAAGGGGTGATTCGGTAAACACCATATATTTT.

The gene calls are TRBV5-1 and TRBJ2-2; 9 nucleotides line up with TRBD1. CDR3 length: 16 amino acids. V lost 5 bases, J lost 6 bases, and 11 bases stayed unmatched. Per the germline V gene, CDR1 is SGHRS and CDR2 is YFSETQ. The CDR3 sequence is CASSYTGGLAAGELFF. CDR3 bases: TGCGCCAGCAGTTACACAGGGGGCCTTGCGGCCGGGGAGCTGTTTTTT.

This clone showed up just once. The chain joins TRBV7-2 to TRBJ2-3; D may be TRBD1 (5 bases). Looked up from germline, CDR1 is SGHTA and CDR2 is FQGNSA. CDR3 size: 14 residues. V was clipped by 5 bases and J by 8 bases, with 17 bases between them. This chain's CDR3 is CASSDSNGFSTQYF. The CDR3 DNA reads TGTGCCAGCAGCGACAGTAATGGTTTTAGTACGCAGTATTTT.

This clone has a handful of counts. The chain is built from TRBV7-9 and TRBJ2-4; tentatively, D is TRBD1 (6 bases). CDR1 SEHNR and CDR2 FQNEAQ come from the germline V gene (reference sequence). CDR3 length: 15 residues. Written as DNA, the CDR3 is TGTGTCGTGGCAGGGCAGGGGCAAGCCAAAAACATTCAGTACTTC. Its protein product is CVVAGQGQAKNIQYF.

The rearrangement links TRBV5-4 to TRBJ2-7; a weak D match, TRBD2 (5 bases). The CDR3 has 13 residues. The V end lost 4 bases, the J end lost 4 bases, and 12 bases lay between the germline ends. Per the germline V gene, CDR1 is SGHNT and CDR2 is YYREEE (reference sequence). CDR3 in DNA: TGTGCCAGCAGCCCCGGGATCCCGTACGAGCAGTACTTC. Residues: CASSPGIPYEQYF.

The chain recombines TRBV9 with TRBJ1-5, with a possible D match to TRBD1 (6 bases). Germline loops: CDR1 SGDLS, CDR2 YYNGEE. The V gene lost 3 bases and the J gene lost 6 bases, with 16 bases spanning the gap. There are 15 residues in the CDR3. CDR3 residues: CASSAEAGAGQPQHF. The CDR3 nucleotides are TGTGCCAGCAGCGCCGAGGCGGGGGCTGGTCAGCCCCAGCATTTT.

This sequence joins TRBV28 and TRBJ2-5, with TRBD1 matching over 8 bases. This CDR3 region has 16 residues. J was trimmed by 5 bases and V by 8 bases; bases with no gene match: 16. The germline V gene encodes CDR1 MDHEN and CDR2 SYDVKM. The CDR3 DNA is TGTGCCAGCGTGGGTCTCGCAGGGACAGGAGGCGAGACCCAGTACTTC. Its translation: CASVGLAGTGGETQYF. The full variable domain, in which reference TRBV28 and TRBJ2-5 provide the parts outside the CDR3, is DVKVTQSSRYLVKRTGEKVFLECVQDMDHENMFWYRQDPGLGLRLIYFSYDVKMKEKGDIPEGYSVSREKKERFSLILESASTNQTSMYLCASVGLAGTGGETQYFGPGTRLLVL.

With regard to this clone: One junction end does not reproduce the germline sequence, and a read error may be involved. The chain carries TRBV10-3 and TRBJ2-3, with TRBD1 as a possible D gene (5 bases). The CDR3 has 14 amino acids. CDR1 is ENHRY, CDR2 SYGVKD, per germline. As DNA, the CDR3 is TGTGCCAGCAGTCCAGCAGGGTTCGGAGATACGCAGTATTTT. Translating it yields CASSPAGFGDTQYF.

The chain joins TRBV6-5 to TRBJ1-4; tentatively, D is TRBD1 (5 bases). The V end lost 7 bases, the J end lost 7 bases, and 16 bases lay between the germline ends. CDR1 is MNHEY, CDR2 SVGAGI, per germline. The CDR3 totals 14 residues. CDR3 in amino acids: CASKVGGFTEKLFF. Here the CDR3 DNA reads TGTGCCAGCAAAGTCGGGGGGTTTACTGAAAAACTGTTTTTT.

The chain couples TRBV4-1 to TRBJ2-7, with 9 bases that match TRBD2. Germline CDR1 MGHRA, CDR2 YSYEKL. This CDR3 has 15 residues. V dropped 4 bases and J dropped 6; count of bases not matched to a gene: 10. The CDR3 sequence is CASSPRREGSGEQYF. CDR3 coding DNA: TGCGCCAGCAGCCCCCGGCGGGAGGGGTCCGGCGAGCAGTACTTC.

The chain joins TRBV2 to TRBJ2-1, with 7 bases fitting TRBD2. The J segment lost 9 bases and the V segment lost 5 bases, leaving 10 bases of the junction unmatched. CDR3 length: 14 amino acids. Germline lookup yields CDR1 SNHLY and CDR2 FYNNEI. Written as DNA, the CDR3 is TGTGCCAGCAGTCGCAGCGGGGTCCAAGGTGAGCAGTTCTTC. It specifies CASSRSGVQGEQFF.

The V and J genes are TRBV29-1 and TRBJ1-1; tentative D call: TRBD1 (5 bases). Germline V lookup: CDR1 SQVTM, CDR2 ANQGSEA. Trimming stripped 6 bases from V and 1 base from J, with 12 bases between. The CDR3 sequence is 13 residues long. As DNA, the CDR3 is TGCAGCGTCCAGGGAGGTTCGAACACTGAAGCTTTCTTT. Its translation is CSVQGGSNTEAFF.

The rearrangement joins TRBV10-2 to TRBJ1-2, with no clear D. Germline V gene lookup returns CDR1 WSHSY and CDR2 SAAADI. V shed 4 bases and J shed 5 bases, with 17 bases lying between them. The CDR3 contains 15 residues. The CDR3 coding sequence is TGCGCCAGCAGTGTTGGGATCCCGGAGGATTATGGCTACACCTTC. Protein: CASSVGIPEDYGYTF.

The rearrangement links TRBV7-6 to TRBJ1-6, with D possibly matching TRBD1 (5 bases). Looked up from germline, CDR1 is SGHVS and CDR2 is FNYEAQ. The CDR3 has 14 amino acids. Trimming took 0 bases from V and 8 from J, leaving 8 bases between them. The CDR3 DNA reads as TGTGCCAGCAGCTTAGCAGGGGATGATTCACCCCTCCACTTT. Protein product: CASSLAGDDSPLHF.

The V and J genes are TRBV4-3 and TRBJ2-3; D is possibly TRBD2 (5 bases). V lost 3 bases and J lost 5, with 12 bases in between. Germline V gene sequence: CDR1 LGHNA, CDR2 YSLEER. This CDR3 region has 14 residues. The chain's CDR3 is CASSQEVRGDTQYF. The CDR3 DNA reads as TGCGCCAGCAGCCAGGAGGTTCGGGGAGATACGCAGTATTTT.

The gene calls are TRBV9 and TRBJ2-3, with unresolved D. Per the germline V gene, CDR1 is SGDLS and CDR2 is YYNGEE. V was clipped by 0 bases and J by 5 bases, with 13 bases between them. The CDR3 is 15 residues long. In nucleotides, the CDR3 is TGTGCCAGCAGCGTAGGCGCCATCCGCGGAGATACGCAGTATTTT. It is translated as CASSVGAIRGDTQYF.

The genes are TRBV13 and TRBJ2-3; 7 bases line up with TRBD1. Germline V gene sequence: CDR1 PRHDT, CDR2 FYEKMQ (reference sequence). The CDR3 is 14 amino acids. J gave up 7 bases and V 3 bases, and 7 bases lay outside the gene matches. DNA of the CDR3: TGTGCCAGCAGCTTTGGGACAGAGAAAAATACGCAGTATTTT. This gives the protein CASSFGTEKNTQYF.